This T cell receptor (beta chain) stems from a study of T-cell reconstitution after alpha-beta-depleted transplantation in children. This CDR3 spans 15 amino acids. The V gene end was trimmed by 3 bases and the J gene end by 15 bases; junction bases not matched to a gene: 17. Per the germline V gene, CDR1 is MNHEY and CDR2 is SMNVEV (reference sequence). This sample's TCRbeta library carried unique molecular identifier barcodes. TCRdb re-analysed the PCR reads in MiXCR, keeping a single row per CDR3 protein. The sample has about 420,000 distinct CDR3 sequences, around 15% seen once. This clonotype was sampled from a boy under two years old who had a stem cell transplant for Wiskott-Aldrich syndrome, so the T cells may come from the graft donor. The chain uses TRBV27 and TRBJ2-1; 7 positions agree with TRBD2. Material: PBMCs, mostly from graft donor cells, obtained 360 days after TCRalphabeta/CD19-depleted stem cell transplant. CDR3 residues: CASSFKRDYESPPFF. CDR3 DNA sequence: TGTGCCAGCAGTTTCAAACGGGACTACGAGTCCCCTCCGTTCTTC.